The 5 T cell receptor beta chains below all came from one sample that was sequenced in a study of OX40 agonist ivuxolimab in advanced cancers. Sequencing used immunoSEQ multiplex PCR; TCRdb keeps in-frame clones, though not all of them. The sample includes over 100,000 clones, just over 90% of them seen just once. The material sequenced was CD4+ or CD8+ T cells sorted from blood, taken in a trial of the OX40 agonist ivuxolimab. The receptors stem from an adult with an advanced solid tumor such as melanoma, head and neck, liver or kidney cancer.

V gene TRBV7-2 combines with J gene TRBJ1-2; the D is unclear. Germline assignment: CDR1 SGHTA and CDR2 FQGNSA. This CDR3 contains 12 residues. Trimming removed 5 bases from V and 4 bases from J, with 8 bases in between. CDR3 sequence: CASSPPGYGYTF. CDR3 nucleotides: TGTGCCAGCAGCCCGCCTGGCTATGGCTACACCTTC.

The chain employs TRBV27 and TRBJ2-4; TRBD1 or TRBD2 may be the D gene (5 bases each). Trimming shortened V by 2 bases and J by 5 bases, and 7 bases separated the two germline ends. CDR3 length: 13 amino acids. CDR1 MNHEY and CDR2 SMNVEV come from the germline V gene (reference sequence). The CDR3: CASSLRGQNIQYF. CDR3 bases: TGTGCCAGCAGTTTACGGGGCCAAAACATTCAGTACTTC.

This chain links TRBV11-2 with TRBJ2-5, with unresolved D. This CDR3 is built from 12 residues. The V and J ends lost 1 base and 5 bases respectively, with 5 bases between them. The germline V gene encodes CDR1 SGHAT and CDR2 FQNNGV. CDR3 sequence reads: CASSLGMETQYF. DNA of the CDR3: TGTGCCAGCAGCTTAGGGATGGAGACCCAGTACTTC.

The chain is built from TRBV9 and TRBJ2-1; TRBD2 matches at 9 bases. Trimming removed 4 bases from V and 0 bases from J; junction bases left unmatched: 5. Germline V lookup: CDR1 SGDLS, CDR2 YYNGEE. The CDR3 loop spans 16 amino acids. This CDR3 reads CASSFQAGGSYNEQFF. The CDR3 DNA is TGTGCCAGCAGCTTCCAAGCGGGGGGCTCCTACAATGAGCAGTTCTTC.

The rearrangement uses TRBV6-5 and TRBJ1-5; D not resolved. V dropped 6 bases and J dropped 5 bases, with 14 bases sitting between them. CDR3 length equals 14 residues. Germline CDR1 reads MNHEY; CDR2 reads SVGAGI. The CDR3 coding sequence is TGTGCCAGCAGGCACAGTTACTCCGATCAGCCCCAGCATTTT. Amino acids: CASRHSYSDQPQHF.